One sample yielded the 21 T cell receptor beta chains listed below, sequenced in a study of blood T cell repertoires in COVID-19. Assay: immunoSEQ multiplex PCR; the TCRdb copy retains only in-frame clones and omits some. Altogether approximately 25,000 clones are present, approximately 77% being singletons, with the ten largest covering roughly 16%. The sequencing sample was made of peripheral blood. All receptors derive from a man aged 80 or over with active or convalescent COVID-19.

CDR3 bases: TGCGCCAGCAGTCCTGGACTAGCGGAGAATGAGCAGTTCTTC. Encoded protein: CASSPGLAENEQFF. The rearrangement links TRBV10-1 to TRBJ2-1; 10 nucleotides agree with TRBD2. Trimming took 5 bases from V and 7 from J; bases not matched to a gene: 5. Per germline, CDR1 WNHNN and CDR2 SYGVQD (reference sequence). There are 14 residues in the CDR3.

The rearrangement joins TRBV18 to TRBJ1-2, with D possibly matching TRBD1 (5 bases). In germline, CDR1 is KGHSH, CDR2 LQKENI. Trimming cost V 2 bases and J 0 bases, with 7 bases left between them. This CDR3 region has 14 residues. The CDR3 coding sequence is TGTGCCAGCTCACCAGACAGTCCTAACTATGGCTACACCTTC. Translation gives CASSPDSPNYGYTF.

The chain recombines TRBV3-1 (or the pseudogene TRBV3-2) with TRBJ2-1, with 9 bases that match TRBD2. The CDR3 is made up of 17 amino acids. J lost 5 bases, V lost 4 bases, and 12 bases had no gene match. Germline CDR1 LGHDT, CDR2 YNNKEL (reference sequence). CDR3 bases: TGTGCCAGCAGCCTAGGCGGGAGGGTGAGGGTTCACAATGAGCAGTTCTTC. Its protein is CASSLGGRVRVHNEQFF.

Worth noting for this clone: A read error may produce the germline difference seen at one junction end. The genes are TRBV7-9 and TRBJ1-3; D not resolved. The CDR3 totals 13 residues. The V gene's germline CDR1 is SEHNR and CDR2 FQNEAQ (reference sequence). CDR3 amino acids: CASSLEHGNTIYF. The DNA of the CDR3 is TGTGCCAGCAGTTTAGAGCACGGAAACACCATATATTTT.

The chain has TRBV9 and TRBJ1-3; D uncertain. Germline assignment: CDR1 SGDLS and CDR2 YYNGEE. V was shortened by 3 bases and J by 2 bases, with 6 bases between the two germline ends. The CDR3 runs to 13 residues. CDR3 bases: TGTGCCAGCAGCGCCAATGCTGGAAACACCATATATTTT. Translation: CASSANAGNTIYF.

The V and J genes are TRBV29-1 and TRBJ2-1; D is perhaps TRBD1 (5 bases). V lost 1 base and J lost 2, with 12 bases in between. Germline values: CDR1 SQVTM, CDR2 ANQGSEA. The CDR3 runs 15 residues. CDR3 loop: CSVEGGQGTYNEQFF. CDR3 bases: TGCAGCGTTGAAGGCGGACAAGGAACCTACAATGAGCAGTTCTTC.

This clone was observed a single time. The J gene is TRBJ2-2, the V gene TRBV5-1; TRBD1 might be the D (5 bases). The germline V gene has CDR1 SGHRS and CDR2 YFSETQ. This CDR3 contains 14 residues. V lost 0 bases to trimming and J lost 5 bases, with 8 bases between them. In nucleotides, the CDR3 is TGCGCCAGCAGCTTGGCCTCAGGGACCGGGGAGCTGTTTTTT. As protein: CASSLASGTGELFF.

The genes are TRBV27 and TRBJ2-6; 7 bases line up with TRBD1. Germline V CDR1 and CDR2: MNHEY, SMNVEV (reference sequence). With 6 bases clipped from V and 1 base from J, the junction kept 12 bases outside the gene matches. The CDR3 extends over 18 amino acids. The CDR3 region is CASRNIPDRVSGANVLTF. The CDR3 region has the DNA TGTGCCAGCAGGAATATTCCTGACAGGGTATCTGGGGCCAACGTCCTGACTTTC.

The DNA of the CDR3 is TGTGCCAGTAGTCCAAAGACAGGACCCGGCATCAATCAGCCCCAGCATTTT. Translated, it gives CASSPKTGPGINQPQHF. The chain has TRBV19 and TRBJ1-5, with D tentatively TRBD1 (6 bases). The length of the CDR3 is 17 residues. V shed 5 bases and J shed 3 bases, with 20 bases lying between them. Germline CDR1 and CDR2: LNHDA and SQIVND (reference sequence).

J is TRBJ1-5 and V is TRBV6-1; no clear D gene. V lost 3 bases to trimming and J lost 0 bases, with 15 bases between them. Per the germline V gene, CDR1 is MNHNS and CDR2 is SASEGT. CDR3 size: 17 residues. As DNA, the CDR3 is TGTGCCAGCAGTGATGGGTACAGAAAAAATAGCAATCAGCCCCAGCATTTT. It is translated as CASSDGYRKNSNQPQHF.

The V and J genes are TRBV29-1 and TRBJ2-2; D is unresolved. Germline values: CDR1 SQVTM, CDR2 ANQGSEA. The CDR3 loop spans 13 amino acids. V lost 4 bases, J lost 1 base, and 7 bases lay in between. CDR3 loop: CSVAAGNTGELFF. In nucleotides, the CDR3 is TGCAGCGTTGCGGCAGGGAACACCGGGGAGCTGTTTTTT.

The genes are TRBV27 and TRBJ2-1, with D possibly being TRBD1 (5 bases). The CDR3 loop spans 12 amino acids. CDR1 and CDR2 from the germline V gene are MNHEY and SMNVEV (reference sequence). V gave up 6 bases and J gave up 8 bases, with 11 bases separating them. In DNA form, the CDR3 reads TGTGCCAGCAGACTCGTAGGGGATGAGCAGTTCTTC. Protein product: CASRLVGDEQFF.

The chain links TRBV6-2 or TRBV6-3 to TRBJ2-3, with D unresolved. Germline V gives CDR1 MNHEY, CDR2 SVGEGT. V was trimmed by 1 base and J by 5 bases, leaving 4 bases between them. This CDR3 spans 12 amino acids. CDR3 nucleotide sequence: TGTGCCAGCAGTTACTTAGTAGATACGCAGTATTTT. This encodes CASSYLVDTQYF.

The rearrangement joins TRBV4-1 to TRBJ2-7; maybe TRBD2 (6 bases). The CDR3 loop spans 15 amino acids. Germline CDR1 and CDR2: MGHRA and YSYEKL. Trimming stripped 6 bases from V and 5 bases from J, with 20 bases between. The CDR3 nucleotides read TGCGCCAGCAGGGACCTTGCGGGGCCAAGGCACGAGCAGTACTTC. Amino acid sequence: CASRDLAGPRHEQYF.

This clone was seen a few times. The CDR3 region is CASSIIREGRDTQYF. CDR3 bases: TGTGCCAGTAGTATAATTCGGGAGGGCAGAGATACGCAGTATTTT. The J gene is TRBJ2-3, the V gene TRBV19, with TRBD2 matching over 8 bases. Trimming at V came to 2 bases and at J to 5 bases, leaving 6 bases not matched to a gene. Germline V gives CDR1 LNHDA, CDR2 SQIVND (reference sequence). There are 15 residues in the CDR3.

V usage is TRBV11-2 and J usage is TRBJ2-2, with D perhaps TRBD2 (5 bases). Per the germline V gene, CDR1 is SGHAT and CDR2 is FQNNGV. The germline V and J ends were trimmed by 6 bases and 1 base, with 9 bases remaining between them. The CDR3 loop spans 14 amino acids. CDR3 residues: CASSRRGNTGELFF. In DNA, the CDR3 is TGTGCCAGCAGTAGACGGGGGAACACCGGGGAGCTGTTTTTT.

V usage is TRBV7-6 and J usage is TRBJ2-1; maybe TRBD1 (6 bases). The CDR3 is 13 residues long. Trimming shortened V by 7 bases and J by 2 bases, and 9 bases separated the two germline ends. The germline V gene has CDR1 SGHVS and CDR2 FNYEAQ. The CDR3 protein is CASTGQPYNEQFF. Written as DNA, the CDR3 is TGTGCCAGCACTGGACAGCCCTACAATGAGCAGTTCTTC. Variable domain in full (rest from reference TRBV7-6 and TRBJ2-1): GAGVSQSPRYKVTKRGQDVALRCDPISGHVSLYWYRQALGQGPEFLTYFNYEAQQDKSGLPNDRFSAERPEGSISTLTIQRTEQRDSAMYRCASTGQPYNEQFFGPGTRLTVL.

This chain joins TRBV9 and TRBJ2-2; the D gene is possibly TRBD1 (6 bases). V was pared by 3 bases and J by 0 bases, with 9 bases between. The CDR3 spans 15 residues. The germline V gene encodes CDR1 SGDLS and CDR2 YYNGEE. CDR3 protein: CASSATGTNTGELFF. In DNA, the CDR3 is TGTGCCAGCAGCGCTACAGGGACGAACACCGGGGAGCTGTTTTTT.

The CDR3 sequence is CASSADKTYEQYF. The CDR3 DNA reads TGCGCCAGCAGTGCGGACAAGACCTACGAGCAGTACTTC. V and J are TRBV10-2 and TRBJ2-7, with D tentatively TRBD1 (5 bases). V lost 4 bases, J lost 2 bases, and 9 bases lay in between. In germline, CDR1 is WSHSY, CDR2 SAAADI. The CDR3 runs to 13 residues.

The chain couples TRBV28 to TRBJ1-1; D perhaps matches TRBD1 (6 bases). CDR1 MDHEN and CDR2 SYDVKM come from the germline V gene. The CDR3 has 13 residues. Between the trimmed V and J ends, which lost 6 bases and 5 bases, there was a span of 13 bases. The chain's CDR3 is CASRGAKGTEAFF. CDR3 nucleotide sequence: TGTGCCAGCAGGGGGGCTAAGGGTACTGAAGCTTTCTTT.

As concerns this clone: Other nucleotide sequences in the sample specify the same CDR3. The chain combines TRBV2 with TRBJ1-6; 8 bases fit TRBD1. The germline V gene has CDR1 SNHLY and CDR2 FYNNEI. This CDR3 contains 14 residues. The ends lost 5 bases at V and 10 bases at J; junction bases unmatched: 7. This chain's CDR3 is CASSKRTGSSPLHF. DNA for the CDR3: TGTGCCAGCAGTAAGAGGACAGGGAGCTCACCCCTCCACTTT.